This T cell receptor (beta chain) was recorded in a study of blood T cell repertoires in COVID-19. Study at large: Sources were T cells, B-cell-depleted T cells, or PBMCs; the material itself was cDNA or gDNA.

Germline V gene data show CDR1 as LGHDT and CDR2 as YNNKEL (reference sequence). The CDR3 is made up of 17 amino acids. The ends were cut back, 1 base at V and 8 bases at J, with 21 bases in the middle. The table came from immunoSEQ multiplex PCR; TCRdb's copy has only in-frame clones and leaves some out. Found here are hundreds of thousands of clones, about 90% of them singletons; the top ten hold around 3.3%. This receptor was obtained from a woman between 18 and 29 years old who had recovered from COVID-19. The rearrangement uses TRBV3-1 (or the pseudogene TRBV3-2) and TRBJ2-4, with a tentative D call TRBD2 (5 bases). Sequencing was carried out using peripheral blood. The DNA for the CDR3 is TGTGCCAGCAGCCAAGTCGAGCCAGCGGTGGGATTCGACATTCAGTACTTC. It encodes CASSQVEPAVGFDIQYF.